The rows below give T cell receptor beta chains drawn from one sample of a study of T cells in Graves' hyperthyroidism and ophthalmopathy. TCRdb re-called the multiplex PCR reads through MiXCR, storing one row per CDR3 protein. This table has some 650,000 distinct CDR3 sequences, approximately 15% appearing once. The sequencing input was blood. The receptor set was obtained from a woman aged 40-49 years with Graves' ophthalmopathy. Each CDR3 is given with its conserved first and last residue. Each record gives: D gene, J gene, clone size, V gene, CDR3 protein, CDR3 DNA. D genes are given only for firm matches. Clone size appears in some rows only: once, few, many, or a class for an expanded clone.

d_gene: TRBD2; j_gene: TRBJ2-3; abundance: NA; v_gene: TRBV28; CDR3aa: CASSFSGRNTQYF; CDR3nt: TGTGCCAGCAGTTTTAGCGGGAGAAATACGCAGTATTTT
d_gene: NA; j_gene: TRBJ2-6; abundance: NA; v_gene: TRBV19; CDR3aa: CASSKQVYSGANVLTF; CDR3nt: TGTGCCAGTAGTAAGCAGGTTTACTCTGGGGCCAACGTCCTGACTTTC
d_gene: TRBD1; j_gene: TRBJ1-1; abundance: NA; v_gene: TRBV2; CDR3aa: CASSAIRTGVAEAFF; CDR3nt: TGTGCCAGCAGTGCTATCCGGACAGGGGTCGCTGAAGCTTTCTTT
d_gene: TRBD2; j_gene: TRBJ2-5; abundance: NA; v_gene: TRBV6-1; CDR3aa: CASRGTSGGETQYF; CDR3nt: TGTGCCAGCAGGGGGACTAGCGGGGGAGAGACCCAGTACTTC
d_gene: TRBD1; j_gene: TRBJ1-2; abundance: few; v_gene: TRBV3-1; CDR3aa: CASSHLADQGAGGYTF; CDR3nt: TGTGCCAGCAGCCACCTGGCGGATCAGGGGGCTGGGGGCTACACCTTC
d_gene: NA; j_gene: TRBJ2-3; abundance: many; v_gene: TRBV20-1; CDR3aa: CSAGGHNTDTQYF; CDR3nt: TGCAGTGCTGGCGGCCACAACACAGATACGCAGTATTTT
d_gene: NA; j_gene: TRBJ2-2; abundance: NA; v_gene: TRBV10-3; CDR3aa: CAISESGKTKVSGELFF; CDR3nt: TGTGCCATCAGTGAGTCCGGGAAAACGAAAGTATCCGGGGAGCTGTTTTTT
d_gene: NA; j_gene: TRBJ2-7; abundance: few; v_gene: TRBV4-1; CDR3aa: CASSQSAFSEQYF; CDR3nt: TGCGCCAGCAGCCAAAGTGCATTTTCCGAGCAGTACTTC
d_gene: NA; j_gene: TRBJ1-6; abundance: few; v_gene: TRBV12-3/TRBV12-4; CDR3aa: CASSFLPYNSPLHF; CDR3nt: TGTGCCAGCAGTTTTTTACCTTATAATTCACCCCTCCACTTT
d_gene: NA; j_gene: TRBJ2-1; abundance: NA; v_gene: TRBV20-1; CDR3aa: CSARPFSYNEQFF; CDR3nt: TGCAGTGCTAGGCCCTTCTCCTACAATGAGCAGTTCTTC
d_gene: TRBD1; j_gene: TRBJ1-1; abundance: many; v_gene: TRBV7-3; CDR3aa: CASSITGTGGTEAFF; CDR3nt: TGTGCCAGCAGCATTACCGGGACAGGGGGCACTGAAGCTTTCTTT
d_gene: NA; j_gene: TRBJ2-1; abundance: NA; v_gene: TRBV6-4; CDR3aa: CASSDGDGSYNEQFF; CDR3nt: TGTGCCAGCAGTGACGGGGATGGTTCCTACAATGAGCAGTTCTTC
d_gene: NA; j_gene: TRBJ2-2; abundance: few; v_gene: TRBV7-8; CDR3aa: CASSLVQGLSTGELFF; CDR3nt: TGTGCCAGCAGCTTGGTCCAGGGGTTGAGCACCGGGGAGCTGTTTTTT
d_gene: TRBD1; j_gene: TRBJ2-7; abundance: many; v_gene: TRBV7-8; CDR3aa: CASSHGTGGLYEQYF; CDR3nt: TGTGCCAGCAGCCATGGGACAGGGGGGTTGTACGAGCAGTACTTC
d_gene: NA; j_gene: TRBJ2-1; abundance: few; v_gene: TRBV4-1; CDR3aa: CASSLVDRWMNEQFF; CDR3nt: TGCGCCAGCAGCCTGGTGGACAGATGGATGAATGAGCAGTTCTTC
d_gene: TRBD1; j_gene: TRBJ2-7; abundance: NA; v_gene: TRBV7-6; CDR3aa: CASSSVDRGFEQYF; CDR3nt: TGTGCCAGCAGCTCCGTGGACAGGGGATTCGAGCAGTACTTC
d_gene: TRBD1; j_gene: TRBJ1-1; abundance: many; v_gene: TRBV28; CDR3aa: CASRHRGLDTEAFF; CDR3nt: TGTGCCAGCAGACACAGGGGGCTGGACACTGAAGCTTTCTTT
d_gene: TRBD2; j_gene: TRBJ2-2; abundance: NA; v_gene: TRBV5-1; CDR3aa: CASSLLAGDFGELFF; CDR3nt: TGCGCCAGCAGCTTACTAGCGGGAGATTTCGGGGAGCTGTTTTTT
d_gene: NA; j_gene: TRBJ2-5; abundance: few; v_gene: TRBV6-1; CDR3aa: CASSETITDQETQYF; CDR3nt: TGTGCCAGCAGTGAAACGATAACGGATCAAGAGACCCAGTACTTC
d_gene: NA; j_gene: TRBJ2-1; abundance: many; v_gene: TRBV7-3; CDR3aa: CASSLISGNKDEQFF; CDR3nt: TGTGCCAGCAGCTTAATATCTGGGAATAAGGATGAGCAGTTCTTC
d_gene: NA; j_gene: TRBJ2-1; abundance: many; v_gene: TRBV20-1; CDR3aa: CSVSSFNEQFF; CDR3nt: TGCAGTGTGAGTAGCTTCAATGAGCAGTTCTTC
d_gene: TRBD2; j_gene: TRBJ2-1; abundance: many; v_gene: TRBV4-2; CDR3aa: CASSSTTSGSDEQFF; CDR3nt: TGTGCCAGCAGCTCTACGACTAGCGGGTCTGATGAGCAGTTCTTC
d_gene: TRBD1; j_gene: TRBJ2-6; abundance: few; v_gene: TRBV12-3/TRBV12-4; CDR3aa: CASSRSQGASSSGANVLTF; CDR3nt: TGTGCCAGCAGCCGGTCGCAGGGGGCCTCGAGCTCTGGGGCCAACGTCCTGACTTTC
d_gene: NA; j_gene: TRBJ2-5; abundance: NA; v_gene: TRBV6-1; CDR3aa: CASRTPQETQYF; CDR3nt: TGTGCCAGCCGAACCCCACAAGAGACCCAGTACTTC
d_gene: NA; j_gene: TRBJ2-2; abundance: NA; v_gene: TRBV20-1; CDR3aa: CSARIQLNTGELFF; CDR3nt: TGCAGTGCTAGAATTCAGCTGAACACCGGGGAGCTGTTTTTT
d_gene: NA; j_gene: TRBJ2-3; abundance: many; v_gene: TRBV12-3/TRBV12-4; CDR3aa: CASSLTGGRDTQYF; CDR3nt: TGTGCCAGCAGTTTAACGGGGGGCAGAGATACGCAGTATTTT
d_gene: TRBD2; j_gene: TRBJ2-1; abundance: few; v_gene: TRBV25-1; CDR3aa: CASSELAGGIPNEQFF; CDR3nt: TGTGCCAGCAGTGAACTAGCGGGAGGAATTCCCAATGAGCAGTTCTTC
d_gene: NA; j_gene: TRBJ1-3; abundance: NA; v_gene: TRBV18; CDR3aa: CASSFGTAPGNTIYF; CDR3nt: TGTGCCAGCTCTTTCGGAACAGCCCCGGGAAACACCATATATTTT
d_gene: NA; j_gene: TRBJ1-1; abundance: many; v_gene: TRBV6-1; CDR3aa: CASSGYRDTEAFF; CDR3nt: TGTGCCAGCAGTGGTTACCGAGACACTGAAGCTTTCTTT
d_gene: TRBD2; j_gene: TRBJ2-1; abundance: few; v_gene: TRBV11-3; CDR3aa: CASSSSLAGGRGEQFF; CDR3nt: TGTGCCAGCAGCTCGTCACTAGCGGGAGGACGGGGAGAGCAGTTCTTC
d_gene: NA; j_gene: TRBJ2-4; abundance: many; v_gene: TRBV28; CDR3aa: CASRLPGSAIQYF; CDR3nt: TGTGCCAGCAGATTACCGGGATCGGCCATTCAGTACTTC
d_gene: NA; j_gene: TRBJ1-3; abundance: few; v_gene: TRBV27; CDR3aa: CASSVTGPMLGNTIYF; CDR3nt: TGTGCCAGCAGTGTGACAGGCCCAATGCTCGGAAACACCATATATTTT
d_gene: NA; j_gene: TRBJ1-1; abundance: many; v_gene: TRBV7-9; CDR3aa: CASSLQGKTEAFF; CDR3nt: TGTGCCAGCAGCCTCCAAGGGAAAACTGAAGCTTTCTTT
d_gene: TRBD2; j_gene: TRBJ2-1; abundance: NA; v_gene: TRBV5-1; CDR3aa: CASSLPASGTNEQFF; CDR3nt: TGCGCCAGCAGCCTCCCAGCTAGCGGGACGAATGAGCAGTTCTTC
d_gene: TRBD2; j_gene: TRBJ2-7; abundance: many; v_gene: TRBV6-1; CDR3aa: CASSEMPPGLAAYEQYF; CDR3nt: TGTGCCAGCAGTGAAATGCCACCGGGACTAGCGGCTTACGAGCAGTACTTC
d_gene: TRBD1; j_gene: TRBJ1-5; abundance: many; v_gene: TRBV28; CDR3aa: CASSLWAGTASNQPQHF; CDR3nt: TGTGCCAGCAGTTTATGGGCCGGGACAGCAAGCAATCAGCCCCAGCATTTT
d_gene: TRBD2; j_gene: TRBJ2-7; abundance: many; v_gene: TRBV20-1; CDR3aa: CSAKLSGSHTYEQYF; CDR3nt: TGCAGTGCTAAACTTAGCGGGAGCCATACCTACGAGCAGTACTTC
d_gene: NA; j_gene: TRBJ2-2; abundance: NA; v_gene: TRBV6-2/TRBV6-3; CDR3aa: CASSDDKAHTGELFF; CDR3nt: TGTGCCAGCAGTGACGACAAGGCGCACACCGGGGAGCTGTTTTTT
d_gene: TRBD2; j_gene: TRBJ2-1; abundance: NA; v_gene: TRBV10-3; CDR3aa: CAISDPVTSGRAGEQFF; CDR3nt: TGTGCCATCAGTGACCCAGTGACTAGCGGGAGGGCCGGTGAGCAGTTCTTC
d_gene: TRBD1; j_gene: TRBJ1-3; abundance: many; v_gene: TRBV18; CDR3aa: CASSLDRVSGNTIYF; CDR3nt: TGTGCCAGCTCGCTAGACAGGGTTTCTGGAAACACCATATATTTT
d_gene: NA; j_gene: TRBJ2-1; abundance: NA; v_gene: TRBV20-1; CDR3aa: CSAGSGQRQFF; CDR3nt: TGCAGTGCCGGTAGCGGTCAGCGGCAGTTCTTC
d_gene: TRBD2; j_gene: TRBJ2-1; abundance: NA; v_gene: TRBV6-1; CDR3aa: CASRPGGRPLSSYNEQFF; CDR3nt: TGTGCCAGCCGGCCCGGCGGGAGGCCTCTGAGCTCCTACAATGAGCAGTTCTTC
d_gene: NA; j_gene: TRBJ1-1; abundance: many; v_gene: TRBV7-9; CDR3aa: CASSLKFGTEAFF; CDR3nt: TGTGCCAGCAGCTTAAAATTTGGCACTGAAGCTTTCTTT
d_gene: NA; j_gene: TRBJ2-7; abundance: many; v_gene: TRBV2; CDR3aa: CASSGPADYEQYF; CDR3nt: TGTGCCAGCAGTGGACCGGCAGACTACGAGCAGTACTTC
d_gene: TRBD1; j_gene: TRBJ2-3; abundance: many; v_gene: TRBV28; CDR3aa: CASSRDRVGADTQYF; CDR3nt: TGTGCCAGCAGCCGGGACAGGGTCGGGGCAGATACGCAGTATTTT
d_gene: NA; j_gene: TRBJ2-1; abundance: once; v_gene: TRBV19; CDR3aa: CASSGSSDKINEQFF; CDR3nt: TGTGCCAGTAGTGGATCTAGCGACAAGATCAATGAGCAGTTCTTC